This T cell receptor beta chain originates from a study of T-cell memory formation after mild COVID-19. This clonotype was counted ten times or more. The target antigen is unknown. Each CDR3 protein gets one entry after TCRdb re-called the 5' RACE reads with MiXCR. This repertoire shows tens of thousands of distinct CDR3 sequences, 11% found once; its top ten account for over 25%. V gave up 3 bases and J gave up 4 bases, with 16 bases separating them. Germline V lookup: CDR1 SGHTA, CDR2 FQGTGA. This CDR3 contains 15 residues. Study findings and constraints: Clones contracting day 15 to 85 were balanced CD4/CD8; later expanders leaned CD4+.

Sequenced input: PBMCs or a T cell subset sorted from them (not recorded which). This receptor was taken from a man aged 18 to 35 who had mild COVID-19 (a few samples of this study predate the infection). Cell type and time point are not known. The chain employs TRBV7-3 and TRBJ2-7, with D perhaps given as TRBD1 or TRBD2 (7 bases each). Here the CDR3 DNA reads TGTGCCAGCAGCTTCGGACAGGCGGGAGTTTACGAGCAGTACTTC. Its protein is CASSFGQAGVYEQYF.